The sequence of this T cell receptor beta chain was determined in a study of glioma-infiltrating T cells after dendritic cell vaccination. Of note for this clone: Its antigen is currently unknown.

The immunoSEQ assay amplified TCRB CDR3 from up to 2 ug DNA. Amplification used 60 V beta primers and 13 J beta primers. Repertoires were generated with immunoSEQ multiplex PCR, while TCRdb's copy carries only in-frame clones and drops some. Of about 92,000 clones in the sample, about nine tenths were seen once. This CDR3 has 13 residues. Trimming removed 3 bases from V and 2 bases from J; junction bases left unmatched: 2. Germline values: CDR1 SGHDT, CDR2 YYEEEE. Study-wide points: Survival was not directly related to TCR clonality in these patients.

The receptor's source is a human donor with glioblastoma. Material: blood, obtained before dendritic cell vaccination. J is TRBJ2-7 and V is TRBV5-6; 7 bases are shared with TRBD1. The CDR3 reads CASSSGTAYEQYF. The CDR3 nucleotides read TGTGCCAGCAGCTCCGGGACAGCCTACGAGCAGTACTTC. Using reference TRBV5-6 and TRBJ2-7 for the parts outside the CDR3, the full variable domain is DAGVTQSPTHLIKTRGQQVTLRCSPKSGHDTVSWYQQALGQGPQFIFQYYEEEERQRGNFPDRFSGHQFPNYSSELNVNALLLGDSALYLCASSSGTAYEQYFGPGTRLTVT.